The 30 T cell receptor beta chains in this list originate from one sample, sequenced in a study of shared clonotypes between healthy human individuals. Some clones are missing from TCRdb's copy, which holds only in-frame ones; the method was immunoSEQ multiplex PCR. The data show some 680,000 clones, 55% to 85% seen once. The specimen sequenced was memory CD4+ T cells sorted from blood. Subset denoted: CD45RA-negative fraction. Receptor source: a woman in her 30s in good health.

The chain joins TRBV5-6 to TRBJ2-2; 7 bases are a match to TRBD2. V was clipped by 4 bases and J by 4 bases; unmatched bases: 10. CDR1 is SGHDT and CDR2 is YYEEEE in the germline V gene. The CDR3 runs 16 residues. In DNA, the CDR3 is TGTGCCAGCAGCCCGCTGGCGGGGGACCGCACCGGGGAGCTGTTTTTT. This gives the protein CASSPLAGDRTGELFF.

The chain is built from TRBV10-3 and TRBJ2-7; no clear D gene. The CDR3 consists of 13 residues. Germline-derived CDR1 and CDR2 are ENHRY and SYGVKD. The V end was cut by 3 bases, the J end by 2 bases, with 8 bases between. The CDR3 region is CAISDSPAYEQYF. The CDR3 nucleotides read TGTGCCATCAGTGACAGTCCTGCCTACGAGCAGTACTTC.

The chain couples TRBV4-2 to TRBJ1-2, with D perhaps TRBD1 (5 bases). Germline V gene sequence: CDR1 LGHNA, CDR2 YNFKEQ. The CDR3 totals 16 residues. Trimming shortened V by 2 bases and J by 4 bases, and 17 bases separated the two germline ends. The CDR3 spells CASSQLEPTDFYGYTF. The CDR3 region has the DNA TGTGCCAGCAGCCAACTTGAACCGACAGACTTCTATGGCTACACCTTC.

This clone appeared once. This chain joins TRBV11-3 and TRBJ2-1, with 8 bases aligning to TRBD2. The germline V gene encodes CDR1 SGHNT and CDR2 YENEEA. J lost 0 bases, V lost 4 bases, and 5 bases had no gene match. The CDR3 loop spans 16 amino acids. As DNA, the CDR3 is TGTGCCAGCAGCTCTAGCGGGCCAAGCTCCTACAATGAGCAGTTCTTC. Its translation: CASSSSGPSSYNEQFF. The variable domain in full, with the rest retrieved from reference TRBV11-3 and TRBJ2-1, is EAGVVQSPRYKIIEKKQPVAFWCNPISGHNTLYWYLQNLGQGPELLIRYENEEAVDDSQLPKDRFSAERLKGVDSTLKIQPAELGDSAVYLCASSSSGPSSYNEQFFGPGTRLTVL.

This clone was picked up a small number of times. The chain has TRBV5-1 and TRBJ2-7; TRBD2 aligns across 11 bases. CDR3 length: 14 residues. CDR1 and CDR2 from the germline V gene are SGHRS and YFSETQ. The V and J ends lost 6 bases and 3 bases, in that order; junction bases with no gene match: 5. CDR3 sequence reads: CASKGLADLYEQYF. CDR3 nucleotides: TGCGCCAGCAAGGGACTAGCGGACCTCTACGAGCAGTACTTC. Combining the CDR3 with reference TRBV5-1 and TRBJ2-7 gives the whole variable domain KAGVTQTPRYLIKTRGQQVTLSCSPISGHRSVSWYQQTPGQGLQFLFEYFSETQRNKGNFPGRFSGRQFSNSRSEMNVSTLELGDSALYLCASKGLADLYEQYFGPGTRLTVT.

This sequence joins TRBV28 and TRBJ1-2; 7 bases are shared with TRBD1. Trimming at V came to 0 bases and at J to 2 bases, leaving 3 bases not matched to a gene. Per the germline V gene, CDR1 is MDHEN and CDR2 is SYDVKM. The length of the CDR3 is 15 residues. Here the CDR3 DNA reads TGTGCCAGCAGTTTATGGGGGACAGAAAACTATGGCTACACCTTC. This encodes CASSLWGTENYGYTF.

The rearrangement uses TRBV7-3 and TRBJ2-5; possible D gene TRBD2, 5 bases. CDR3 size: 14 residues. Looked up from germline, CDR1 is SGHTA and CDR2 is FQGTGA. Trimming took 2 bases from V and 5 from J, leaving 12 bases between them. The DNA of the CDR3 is TGTGCCAGCAGCTTAGCGGGCCGTGGGGAGACCCAGTACTTC. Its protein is CASSLAGRGETQYF. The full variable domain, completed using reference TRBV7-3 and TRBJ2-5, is GAGVSQTPSNKVTEKGKYVELRCDPISGHTALYWYRQSLGQGPEFLIYFQGTGAADDSGLPNDRFFAVRPEGSVSTLKIQRTERGDSAVYLCASSLAGRGETQYFGPGTRLLVL.

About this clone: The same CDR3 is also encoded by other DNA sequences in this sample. The CDR3 coding sequence is TGTGCCAGCAGCTTAGGACTAGCGGGGGGATACAATGAGCAGTTCTTC. It is translated as CASSLGLAGGYNEQFF. The rearrangement joins TRBV7-9 to TRBJ2-1; 13 bases fit TRBD2. V shed 1 base and J 4 bases; nucleotides not matched to a gene: 1. Germline CDR1 is SEHNR and CDR2 is FQNEAQ (reference sequence). The CDR3 runs 16 residues.

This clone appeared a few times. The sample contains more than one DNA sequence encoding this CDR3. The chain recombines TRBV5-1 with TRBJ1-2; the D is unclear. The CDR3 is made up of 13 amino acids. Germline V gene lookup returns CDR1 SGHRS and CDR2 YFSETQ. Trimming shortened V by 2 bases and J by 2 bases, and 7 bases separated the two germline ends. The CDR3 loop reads CASSLGGNYGYTF. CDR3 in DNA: TGCGCCAGCAGCTTAGGTGGAAACTATGGCTACACCTTC.

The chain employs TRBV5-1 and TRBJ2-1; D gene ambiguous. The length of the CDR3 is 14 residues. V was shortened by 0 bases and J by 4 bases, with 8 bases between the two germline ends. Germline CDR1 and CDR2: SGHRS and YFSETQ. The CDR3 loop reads CASSLGARYNEQFF. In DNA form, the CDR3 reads TGCGCCAGCAGCTTGGGAGCAAGGTACAATGAGCAGTTCTTC.

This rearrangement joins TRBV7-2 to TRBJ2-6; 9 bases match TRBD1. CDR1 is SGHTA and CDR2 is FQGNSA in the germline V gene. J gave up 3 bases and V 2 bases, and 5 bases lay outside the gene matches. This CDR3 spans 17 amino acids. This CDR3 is CASSLTTGGGGANVLTF. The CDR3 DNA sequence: TGTGCCAGCAGCTTAACGACAGGGGGTGGTGGGGCCAACGTCCTGACTTTC.

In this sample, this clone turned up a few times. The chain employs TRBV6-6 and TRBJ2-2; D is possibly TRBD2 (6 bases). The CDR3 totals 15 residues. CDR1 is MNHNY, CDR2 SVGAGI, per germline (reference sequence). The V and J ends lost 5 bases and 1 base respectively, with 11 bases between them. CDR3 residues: CASSGQGLNTGELFF. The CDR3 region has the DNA TGTGCCAGCAGTGGTCAGGGACTGAACACCGGGGAGCTGTTTTTT.

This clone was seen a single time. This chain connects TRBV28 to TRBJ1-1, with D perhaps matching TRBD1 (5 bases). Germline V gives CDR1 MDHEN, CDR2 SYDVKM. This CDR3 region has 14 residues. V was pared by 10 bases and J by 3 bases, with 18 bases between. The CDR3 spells CATERGGIDTEAFF. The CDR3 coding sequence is TGTGCCACCGAGCGGGGGGGGATAGACACTGAAGCTTTCTTT. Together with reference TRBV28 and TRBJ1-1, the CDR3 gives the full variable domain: DVKVTQSSRYLVKRTGEKVFLECVQDMDHENMFWYRQDPGLGLRLIYFSYDVKMKEKGDIPEGYSVSREKKERFSLILESASTNQTSMYLCATERGGIDTEAFFGQGTRLTVV.

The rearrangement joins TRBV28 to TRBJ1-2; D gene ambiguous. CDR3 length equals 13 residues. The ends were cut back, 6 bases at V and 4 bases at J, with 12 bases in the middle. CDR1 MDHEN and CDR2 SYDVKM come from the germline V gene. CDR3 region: CASRPGVVYGYTF. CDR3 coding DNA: TGTGCCAGCAGACCCGGGGTGGTCTATGGCTACACCTTC.

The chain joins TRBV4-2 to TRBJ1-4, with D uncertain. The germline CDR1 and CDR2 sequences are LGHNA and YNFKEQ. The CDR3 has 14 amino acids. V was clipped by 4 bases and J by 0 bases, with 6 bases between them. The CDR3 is CASSRGATNEKLFF. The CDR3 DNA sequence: TGTGCCAGCAGCCGAGGAGCAACTAATGAAAAACTGTTTTTT.

CDR3 sequence reads: CASSMQGAGDTQYF. In nucleotides, the CDR3 is TGCGCCAGCAGCATGCAGGGGGCGGGAGATACGCAGTATTTT. The V call is TRBV5-1, the J call TRBJ2-3, with 8 nucleotides matching TRBD1. CDR3 length: 14 amino acids. V trimming: 4 bases; J trimming: 5 bases; junction bases outside the gene matches: 6. Germline values: CDR1 SGHRS, CDR2 YFSETQ.

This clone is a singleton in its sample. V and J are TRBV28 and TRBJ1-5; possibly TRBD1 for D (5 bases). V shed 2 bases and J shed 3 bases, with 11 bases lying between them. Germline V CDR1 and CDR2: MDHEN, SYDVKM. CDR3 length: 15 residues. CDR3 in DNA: TGTGCCAGCAGTTTACCAGGGATTCCCAATCAGCCCCAGCATTTT. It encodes CASSLPGIPNQPQHF.

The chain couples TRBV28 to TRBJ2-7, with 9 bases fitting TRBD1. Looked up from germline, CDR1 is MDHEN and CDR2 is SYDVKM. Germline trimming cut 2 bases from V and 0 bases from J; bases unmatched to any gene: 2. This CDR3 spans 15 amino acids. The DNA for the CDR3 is TGTGCCAGCAGTTTAACGACAGGGGGCTCCTACGAGCAGTACTTC. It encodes CASSLTTGGSYEQYF.

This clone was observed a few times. CDR3 sequence (DNA): TGCGCCAGCAGCCCTGGGTGGGGGTCTAGTGATCAGCCCCAGCATTTT. Translation: CASSPGWGSSDQPQHF. V and J are TRBV5-1 and TRBJ1-5; possible D gene TRBD1, 5 bases. The V end lost 4 bases, the J end lost 5 bases, and 19 bases lay between the germline ends. The CDR3 covers 16 residues. The germline CDR1 and CDR2 sequences are SGHRS and YFSETQ.

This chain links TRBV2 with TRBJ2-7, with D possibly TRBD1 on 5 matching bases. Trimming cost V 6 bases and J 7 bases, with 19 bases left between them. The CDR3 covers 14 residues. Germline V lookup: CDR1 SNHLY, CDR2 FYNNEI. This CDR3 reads CASRSVSGSREQYF. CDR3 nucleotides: TGTGCCAGCAGGAGTGTGTCAGGGTCGCGGGAGCAGTACTTC.

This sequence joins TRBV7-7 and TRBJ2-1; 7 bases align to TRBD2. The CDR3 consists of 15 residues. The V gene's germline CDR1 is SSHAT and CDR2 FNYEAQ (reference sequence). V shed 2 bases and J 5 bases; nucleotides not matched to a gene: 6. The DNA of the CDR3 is TGTGCCAGCAGCTTATTGGGAGGGCCGAACAATGAGCAGTTCTTC. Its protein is CASSLLGGPNNEQFF.

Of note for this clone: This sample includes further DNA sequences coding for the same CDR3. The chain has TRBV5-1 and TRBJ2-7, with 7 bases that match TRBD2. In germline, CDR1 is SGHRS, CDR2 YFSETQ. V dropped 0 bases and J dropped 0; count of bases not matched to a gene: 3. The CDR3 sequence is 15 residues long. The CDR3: CASSLVAGSSYEQYF. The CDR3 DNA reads TGCGCCAGCAGCTTGGTAGCGGGTTCCTCCTACGAGCAGTACTTC.

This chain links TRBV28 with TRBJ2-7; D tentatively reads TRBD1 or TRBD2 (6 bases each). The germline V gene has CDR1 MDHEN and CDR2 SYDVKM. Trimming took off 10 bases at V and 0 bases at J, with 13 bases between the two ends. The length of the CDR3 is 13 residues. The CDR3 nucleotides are TGTGCCACGCGGGACACCTCCTCCTACGAGCAGTACTTC. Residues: CATRDTSSYEQYF.

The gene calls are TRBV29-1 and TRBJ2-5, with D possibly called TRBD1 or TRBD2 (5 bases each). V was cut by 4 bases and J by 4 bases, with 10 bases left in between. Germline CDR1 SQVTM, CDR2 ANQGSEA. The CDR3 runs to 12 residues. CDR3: CSVGGMGETQYF. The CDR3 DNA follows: TGCAGCGTTGGGGGGATGGGAGAGACCCAGTACTTC.

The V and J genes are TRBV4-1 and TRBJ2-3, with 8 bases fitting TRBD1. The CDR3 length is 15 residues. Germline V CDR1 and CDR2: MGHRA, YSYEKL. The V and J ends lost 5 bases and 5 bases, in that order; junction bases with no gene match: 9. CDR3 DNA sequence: TGCGCCAGCAGCAACCACGGACAGGGACTAGATACGCAGTATTTT. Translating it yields CASSNHGQGLDTQYF.

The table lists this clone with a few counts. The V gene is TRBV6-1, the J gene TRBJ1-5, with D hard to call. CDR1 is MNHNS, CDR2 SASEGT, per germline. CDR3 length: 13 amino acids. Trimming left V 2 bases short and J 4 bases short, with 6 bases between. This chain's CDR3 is CASSEHQNQPQHF. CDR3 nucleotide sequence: TGTGCCAGCAGTGAACACCAGAATCAGCCCCAGCATTTT.

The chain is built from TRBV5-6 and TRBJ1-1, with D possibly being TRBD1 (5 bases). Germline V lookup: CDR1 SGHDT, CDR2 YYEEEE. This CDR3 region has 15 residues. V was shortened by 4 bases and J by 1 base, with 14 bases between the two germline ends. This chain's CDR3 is CASSPAGRKNTEAFF. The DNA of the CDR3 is TGTGCCAGCAGCCCGGCGGGGCGGAAGAACACTGAAGCTTTCTTT.

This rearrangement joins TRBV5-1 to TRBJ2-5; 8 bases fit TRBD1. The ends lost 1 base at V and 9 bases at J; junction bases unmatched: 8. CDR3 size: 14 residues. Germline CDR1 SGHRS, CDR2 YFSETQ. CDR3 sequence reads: CASSLRGQAMAQYF. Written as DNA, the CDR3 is TGCGCCAGCAGCTTGAGGGGACAGGCCATGGCCCAGTACTTC.

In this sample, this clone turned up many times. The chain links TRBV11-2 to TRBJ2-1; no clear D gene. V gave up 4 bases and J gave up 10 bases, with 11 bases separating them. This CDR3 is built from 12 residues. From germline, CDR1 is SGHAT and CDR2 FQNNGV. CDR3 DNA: TGTGCCAGCAGCTCCTCCCGGTGGGAGCAGTTCTTC. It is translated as CASSSSRWEQFF.

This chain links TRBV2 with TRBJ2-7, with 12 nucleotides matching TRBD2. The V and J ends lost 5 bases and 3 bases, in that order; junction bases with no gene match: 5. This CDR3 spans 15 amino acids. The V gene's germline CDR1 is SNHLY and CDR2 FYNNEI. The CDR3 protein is CASSPRTSGIYEQYF. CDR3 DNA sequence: TGTGCCAGCAGTCCTAGGACTAGCGGGATCTACGAGCAGTACTTC.